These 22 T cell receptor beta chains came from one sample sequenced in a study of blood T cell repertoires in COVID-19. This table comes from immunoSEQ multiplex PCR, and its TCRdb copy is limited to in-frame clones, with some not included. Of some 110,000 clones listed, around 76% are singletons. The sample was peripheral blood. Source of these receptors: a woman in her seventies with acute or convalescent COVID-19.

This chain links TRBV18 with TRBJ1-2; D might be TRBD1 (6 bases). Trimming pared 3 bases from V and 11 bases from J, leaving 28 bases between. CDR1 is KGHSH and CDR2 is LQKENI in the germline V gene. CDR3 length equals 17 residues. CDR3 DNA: TGTGCCAGCTCACCCTGGGGAAGCGGGACACAACCACGAGGATACACCTTC. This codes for CASSPWGSGTQPRGYTF.

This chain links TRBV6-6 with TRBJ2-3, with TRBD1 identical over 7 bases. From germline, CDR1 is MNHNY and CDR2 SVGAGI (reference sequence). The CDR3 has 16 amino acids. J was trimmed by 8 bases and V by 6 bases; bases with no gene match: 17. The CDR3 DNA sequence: TGTGCCAGCAGCTCCGAACCACAGGGGAGTCTGGCTACGCAGTATTTT. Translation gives CASSSEPQGSLATQYF.

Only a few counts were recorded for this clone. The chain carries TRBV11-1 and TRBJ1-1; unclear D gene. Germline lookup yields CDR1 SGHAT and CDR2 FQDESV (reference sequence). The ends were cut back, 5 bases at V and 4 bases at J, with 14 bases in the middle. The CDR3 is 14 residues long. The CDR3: CASSAMAEGTEAFF. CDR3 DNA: TGTGCCAGCAGCGCGATGGCAGAGGGCACTGAAGCTTTCTTT.

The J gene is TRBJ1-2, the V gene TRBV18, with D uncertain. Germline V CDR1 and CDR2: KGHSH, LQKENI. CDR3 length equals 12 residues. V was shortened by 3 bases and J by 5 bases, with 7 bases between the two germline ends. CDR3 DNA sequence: TGTGCCAGCTCACCGGGCAATTATGGCTACACCTTC. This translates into CASSPGNYGYTF.

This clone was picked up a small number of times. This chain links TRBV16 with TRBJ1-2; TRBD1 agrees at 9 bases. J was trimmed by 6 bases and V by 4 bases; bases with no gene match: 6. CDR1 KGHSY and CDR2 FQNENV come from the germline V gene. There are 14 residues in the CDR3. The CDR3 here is CASSLSDRGDGYTF. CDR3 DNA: TGTGCCAGCAGCCTCTCGGACAGGGGAGATGGCTACACCTTC.

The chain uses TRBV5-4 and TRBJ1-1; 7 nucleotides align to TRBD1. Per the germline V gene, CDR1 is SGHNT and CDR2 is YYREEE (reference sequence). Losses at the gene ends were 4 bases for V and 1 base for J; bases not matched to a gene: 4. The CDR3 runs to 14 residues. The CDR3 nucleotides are TGTGCCAGCAGCAAGGGACAGAAGAACACTGAAGCTTTCTTT. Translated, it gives CASSKGQKNTEAFF.

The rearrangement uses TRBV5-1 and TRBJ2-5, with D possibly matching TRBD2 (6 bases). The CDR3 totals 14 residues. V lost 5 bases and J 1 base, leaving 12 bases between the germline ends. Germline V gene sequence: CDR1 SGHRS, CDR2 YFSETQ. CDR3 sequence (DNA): TGCGCCAGCAGGATGACTAGTTTCCAAGAGACCCAGTACTTC. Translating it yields CASRMTSFQETQYF.

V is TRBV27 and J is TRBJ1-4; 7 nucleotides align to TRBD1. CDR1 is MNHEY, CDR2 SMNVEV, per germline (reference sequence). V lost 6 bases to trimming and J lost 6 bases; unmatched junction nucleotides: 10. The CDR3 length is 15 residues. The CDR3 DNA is TGTGCCAGCAGAGGATTCCGGGACAGCGATGAAAAACTGTTTTTT. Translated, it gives CASRGFRDSDEKLFF. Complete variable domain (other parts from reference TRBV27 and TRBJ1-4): EAQVTQNPRYLITVTGKKLTVTCSQNMNHEYMSWYRQDPGLGLRQIYYSMNVEVTDKGDVPEGYKVSRKEKRNFPLILESPSPNQTSLYFCASRGFRDSDEKLFFGSGTQLSVL.

The CDR3 protein is CATRGTEAFF. Written as DNA, the CDR3 is TGTGCCACAAGGGGAACTGAAGCTTTCTTT. The chain links TRBV19 to TRBJ1-1, with TRBD1 as a possible D gene (5 bases). V was trimmed by 10 bases and J by 5 bases, leaving 8 bases between them. CDR1 is LNHDA, CDR2 SQIVND, per germline (reference sequence). CDR3 length: 10 residues.

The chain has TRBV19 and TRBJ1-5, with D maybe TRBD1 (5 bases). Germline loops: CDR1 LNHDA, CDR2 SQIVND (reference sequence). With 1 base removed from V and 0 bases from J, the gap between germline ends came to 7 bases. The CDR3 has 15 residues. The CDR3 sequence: CASSIGGISNQPQHF. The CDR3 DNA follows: TGTGCCAGTAGTATAGGGGGCATTAGCAATCAGCCCCAGCATTTT.

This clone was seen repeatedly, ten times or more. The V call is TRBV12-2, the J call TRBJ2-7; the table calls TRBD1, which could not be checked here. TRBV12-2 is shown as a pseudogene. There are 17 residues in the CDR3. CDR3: CASRLAPPGQGDYEQYF. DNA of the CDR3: TGTGCAAGTCGCTTAGCGCCCCCGGGACAGGGGGATTACGAGCAGTACTTC.

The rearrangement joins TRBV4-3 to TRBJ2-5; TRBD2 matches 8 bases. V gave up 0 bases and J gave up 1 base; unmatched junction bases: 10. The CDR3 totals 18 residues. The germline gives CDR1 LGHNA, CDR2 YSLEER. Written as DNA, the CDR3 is TGCGCCAGCAGCCAAGAGCGGACGGGGGGGCCCTTCCAAGAGACCCAGTACTTC. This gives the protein CASSQERTGGPFQETQYF.

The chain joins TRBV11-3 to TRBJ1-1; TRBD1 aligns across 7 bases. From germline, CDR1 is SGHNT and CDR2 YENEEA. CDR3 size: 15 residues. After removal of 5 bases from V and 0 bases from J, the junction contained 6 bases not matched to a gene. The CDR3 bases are TGTGCCAGCAGCAGGACCGGGACAGTGAACACTGAAGCTTTCTTT. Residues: CASSRTGTVNTEAFF.

The CDR3 nucleotides read TGTGCCAGCAGCGTCCCTCTAAACGGGGGGGACCAAGAGACCCAGTACTTC. This codes for CASSVPLNGGDQETQYF. The V gene is TRBV9, the J gene TRBJ2-5; TRBD2 matches at 8 bases. V gave up 2 bases and J gave up 0 bases; unmatched junction bases: 9. This CDR3 has 17 residues. CDR1 and CDR2 from the germline V gene are SGDLS and YYNGEE. Combining the CDR3 with reference TRBV9 and TRBJ2-5 gives the whole variable domain DSGVTQTPKHLITATGQRVTLRCSPRSGDLSVYWYQQSLDQGLQFLIQYYNGEERAKGNILERFSAQQFPDLHSELNLSSLELGDSALYFCASSVPLNGGDQETQYFGPGTRLLVL.

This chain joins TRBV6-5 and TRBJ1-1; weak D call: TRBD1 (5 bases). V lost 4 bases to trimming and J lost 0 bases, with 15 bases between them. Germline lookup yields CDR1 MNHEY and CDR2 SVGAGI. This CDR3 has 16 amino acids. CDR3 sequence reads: CASSSVSKDMNTEAFF. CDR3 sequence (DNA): TGTGCCAGCAGTTCCGTGAGTAAGGACATGAACACTGAAGCTTTCTTT.

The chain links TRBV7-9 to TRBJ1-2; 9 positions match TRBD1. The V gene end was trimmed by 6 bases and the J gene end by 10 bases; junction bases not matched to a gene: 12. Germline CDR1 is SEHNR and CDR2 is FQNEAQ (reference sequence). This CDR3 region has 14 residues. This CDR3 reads CASSSAGQGKSYTF. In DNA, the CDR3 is TGTGCCAGCAGTTCAGCCGGACAGGGGAAATCCTACACCTTC. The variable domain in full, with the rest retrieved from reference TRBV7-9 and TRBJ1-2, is DTGVSQNPRHKITKRGQNVTFRCDPISEHNRLYWYRQTLGQGPEFLTYFQNEAQLEKSRLLSDRFSAERPKGSFSTLEIQRTEQGDSAMYLCASSSAGQGKSYTFGSGTRLTVV.

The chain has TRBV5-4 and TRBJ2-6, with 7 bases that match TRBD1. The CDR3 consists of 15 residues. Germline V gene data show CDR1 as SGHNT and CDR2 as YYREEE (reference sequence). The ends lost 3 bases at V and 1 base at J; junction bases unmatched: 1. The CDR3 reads CASSWDRSGANVLTF. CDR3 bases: TGTGCCAGCAGCTGGGACAGATCTGGGGCCAACGTCCTGACTTTC.

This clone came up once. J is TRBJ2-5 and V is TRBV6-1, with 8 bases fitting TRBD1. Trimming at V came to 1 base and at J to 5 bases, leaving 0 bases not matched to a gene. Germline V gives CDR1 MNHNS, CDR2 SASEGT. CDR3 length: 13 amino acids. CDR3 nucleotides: TGTGCCAGCAGTGAAGACAGGGGGGAGACCCAGTACTTC. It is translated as CASSEDRGETQYF.

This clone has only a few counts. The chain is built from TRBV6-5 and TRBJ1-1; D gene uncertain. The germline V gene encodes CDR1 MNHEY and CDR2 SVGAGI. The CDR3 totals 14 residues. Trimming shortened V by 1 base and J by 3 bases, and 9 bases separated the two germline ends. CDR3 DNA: TGTGCCAGCAGTTACTGGCGCCAGGACACTGAAGCTTTCTTT. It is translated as CASSYWRQDTEAFF.

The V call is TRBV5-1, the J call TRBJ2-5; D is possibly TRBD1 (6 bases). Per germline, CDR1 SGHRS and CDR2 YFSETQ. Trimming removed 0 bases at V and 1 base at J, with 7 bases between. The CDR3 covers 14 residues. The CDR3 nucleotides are TGCGCCAGCAGCTTGGAAGGGGGCCAAGAGACCCAGTACTTC. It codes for CASSLEGGQETQYF. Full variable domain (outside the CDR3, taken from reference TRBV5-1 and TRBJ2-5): KAGVTQTPRYLIKTRGQQVTLSCSPISGHRSVSWYQQTPGQGLQFLFEYFSETQRNKGNFPGRFSGRQFSNSRSEMNVSTLELGDSALYLCASSLEGGQETQYFGPGTRLLVL.

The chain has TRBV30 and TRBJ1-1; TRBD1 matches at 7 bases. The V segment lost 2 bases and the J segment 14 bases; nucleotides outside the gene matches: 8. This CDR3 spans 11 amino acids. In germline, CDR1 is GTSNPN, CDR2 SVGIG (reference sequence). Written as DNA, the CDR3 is TGTGCCTGGAGTTTGGATAGGGGGCTATTCTTT. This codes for CAWSLDRGLFF. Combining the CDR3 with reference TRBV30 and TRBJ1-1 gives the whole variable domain SQTIHQWPATLVQPVGSPLSLECTVEGTSNPNLYWYRQAAGRGLQLLFYSVGIGQISSEVPQNLSASRPQDRQFILSSKKLLLSDSGFYLCAWSLDRGLFFGQGTRLTVV.

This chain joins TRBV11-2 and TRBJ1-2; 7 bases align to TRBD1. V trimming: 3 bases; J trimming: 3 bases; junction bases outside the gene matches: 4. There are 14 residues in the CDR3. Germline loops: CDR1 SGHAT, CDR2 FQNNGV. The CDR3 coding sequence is TGTGCCAGCAGCTTTCAGCAGGGGGACTATGGCTACACCTTC. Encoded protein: CASSFQQGDYGYTF.